The T cell receptor beta chain described here comes from a study of blood T cells in healthy people across ages. A second PCR, run for roughly 7 to 11 cycles, used a sample-barcoded 5' primer plus a J-beta primer mix. Via MiXCR, TCRdb re-called the 5' RACE reads, giving one row per CDR3 protein. The repertoire holds approximately 600,000 distinct CDR3 sequences, with under 70% as singletons. This CDR3 contains 13 residues. V lost 6 bases and J 5 bases, leaving 13 bases between the germline ends. This chain joins TRBV12-3 or TRBV12-4 and TRBJ2-5; the D gene is possibly TRBD1 (7 bases). Source material: blood. This sequence was found in a man in his 60s in good health. For the CDR3, the DNA is TGTGCCAGCAGCACAGGGGAGGTGGAGACCCAGTACTTC. Amino acid sequence: CASSTGEVETQYF.